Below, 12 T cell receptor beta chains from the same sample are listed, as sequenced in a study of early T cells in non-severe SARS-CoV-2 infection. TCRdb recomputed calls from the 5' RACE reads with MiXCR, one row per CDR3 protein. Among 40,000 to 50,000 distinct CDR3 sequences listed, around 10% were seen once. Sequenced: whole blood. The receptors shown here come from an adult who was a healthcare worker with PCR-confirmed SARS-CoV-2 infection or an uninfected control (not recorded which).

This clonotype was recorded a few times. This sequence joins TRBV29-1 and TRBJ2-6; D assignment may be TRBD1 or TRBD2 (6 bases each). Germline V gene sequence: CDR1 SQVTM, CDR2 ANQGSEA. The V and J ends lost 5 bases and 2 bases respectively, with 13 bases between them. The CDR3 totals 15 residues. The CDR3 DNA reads TGCAGCGTTCGCCTACGGGGGCCTGGGGCCAACGTCCTGACTTTC. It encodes CSVRLRGPGANVLTF.

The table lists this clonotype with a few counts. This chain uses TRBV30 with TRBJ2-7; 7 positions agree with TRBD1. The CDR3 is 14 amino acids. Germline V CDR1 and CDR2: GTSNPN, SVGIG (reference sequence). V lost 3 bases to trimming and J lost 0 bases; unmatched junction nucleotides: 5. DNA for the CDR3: TGTGCCTGGAGGAACAGGGGATTCTCCTACGAGCAGTACTTC. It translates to CAWRNRGFSYEQYF.

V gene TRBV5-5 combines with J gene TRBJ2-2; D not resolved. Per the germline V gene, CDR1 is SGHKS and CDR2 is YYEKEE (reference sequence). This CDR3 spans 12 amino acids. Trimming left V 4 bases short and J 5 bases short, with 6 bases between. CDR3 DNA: TGTGCCAGCAGCCGAAGTACCGGGGAGCTGTTTTTT. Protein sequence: CASSRSTGELFF.

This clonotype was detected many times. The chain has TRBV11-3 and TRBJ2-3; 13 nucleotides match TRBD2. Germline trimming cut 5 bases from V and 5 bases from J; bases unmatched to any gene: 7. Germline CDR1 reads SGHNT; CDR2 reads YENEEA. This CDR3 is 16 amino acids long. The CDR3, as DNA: TGTGCCAGCAGCCCCGGGACTAGCGGGATGAGAGATACGCAGTATTTT. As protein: CASSPGTSGMRDTQYF.

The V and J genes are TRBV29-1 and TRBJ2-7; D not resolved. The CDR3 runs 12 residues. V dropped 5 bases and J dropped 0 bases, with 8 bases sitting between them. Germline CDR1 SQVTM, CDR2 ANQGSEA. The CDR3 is CSVFEDSYEQYF. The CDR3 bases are TGCAGCGTTTTTGAGGACTCCTACGAGCAGTACTTC.

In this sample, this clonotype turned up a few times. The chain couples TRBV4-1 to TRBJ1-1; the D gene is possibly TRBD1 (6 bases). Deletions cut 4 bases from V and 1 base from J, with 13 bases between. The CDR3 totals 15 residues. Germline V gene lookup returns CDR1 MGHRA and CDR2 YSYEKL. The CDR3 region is CASSREQGRNTEAFF. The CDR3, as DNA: TGCGCCAGCAGCCGTGAACAGGGTCGGAACACTGAAGCTTTCTTT.

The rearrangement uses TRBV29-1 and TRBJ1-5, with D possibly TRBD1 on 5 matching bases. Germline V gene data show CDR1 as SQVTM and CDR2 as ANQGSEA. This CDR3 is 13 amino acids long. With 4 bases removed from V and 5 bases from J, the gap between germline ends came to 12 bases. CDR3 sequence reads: CSVGQTTDQPQHF. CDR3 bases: TGCAGCGTTGGACAGACCACCGATCAGCCCCAGCATTTT.

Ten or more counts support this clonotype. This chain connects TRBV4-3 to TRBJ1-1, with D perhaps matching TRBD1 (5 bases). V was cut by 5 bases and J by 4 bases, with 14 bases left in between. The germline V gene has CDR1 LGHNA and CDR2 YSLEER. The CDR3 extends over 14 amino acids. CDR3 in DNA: TGCGCCAGCAGCAAGGGGAGGGTGGTCACTGAAGCTTTCTTT. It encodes CASSKGRVVTEAFF.

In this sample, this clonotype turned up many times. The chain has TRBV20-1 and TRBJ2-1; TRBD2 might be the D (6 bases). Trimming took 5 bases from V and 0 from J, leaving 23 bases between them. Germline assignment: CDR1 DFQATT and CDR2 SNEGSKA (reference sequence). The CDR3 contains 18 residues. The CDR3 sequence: CSASNAPMRGGSYNEQFF. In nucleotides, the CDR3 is TGCAGTGCTTCCAATGCCCCCATGAGGGGAGGCTCCTACAATGAGCAGTTCTTC.

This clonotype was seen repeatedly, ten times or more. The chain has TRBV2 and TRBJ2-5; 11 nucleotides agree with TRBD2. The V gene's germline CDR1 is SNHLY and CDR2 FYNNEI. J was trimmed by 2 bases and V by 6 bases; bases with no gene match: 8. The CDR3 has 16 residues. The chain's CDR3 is CASRTRTSGPQETQYF. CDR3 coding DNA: TGTGCCAGCAGGACCAGGACTAGCGGGCCTCAAGAGACCCAGTACTTC.

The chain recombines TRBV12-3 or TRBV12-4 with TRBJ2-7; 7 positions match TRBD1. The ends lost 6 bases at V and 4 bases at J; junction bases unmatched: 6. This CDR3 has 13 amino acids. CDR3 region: CASRYRGSYEQYF. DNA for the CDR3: TGTGCCAGCAGGTACAGGGGAAGTTACGAGCAGTACTTC.

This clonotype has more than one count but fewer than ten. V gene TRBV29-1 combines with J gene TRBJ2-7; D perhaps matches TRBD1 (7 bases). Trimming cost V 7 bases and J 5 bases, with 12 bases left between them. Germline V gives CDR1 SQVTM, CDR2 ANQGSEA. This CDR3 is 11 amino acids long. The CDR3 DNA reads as TGCAGCGCAGGGGGGACACACGAGCAGTACTTC. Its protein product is CSAGGTHEQYF.